This T cell receptor beta chain was identified in a study of blood T cells in healthy people across ages. Study information: The template switching approach captured approximately one barcoded beta molecule for every two T cells.

It was with a sample-barcoded 5' primer and a J-beta primer mix that a second PCR of roughly 6 to 12 cycles was run. A single record per CDR3 protein comes from TCRdb applying MiXCR to the 5' RACE reads. The sample consists of fewer than 1 million distinct CDR3 sequences, under 45% of them appearing once. Germline V lookup: CDR1 MNHEY, CDR2 SMNVEV (reference sequence). V gave up 2 bases and J gave up 4 bases, with 9 bases separating them. The CDR3 is 14 residues long. This clonotype was counted a few times. Sequencing used blood. This chain uses TRBV27 with TRBJ2-1; D is unclear. This sequence originates from a man aged 55 to 70 in good health. The CDR3 coding sequence is TGTGCCAGCAGTTTAGCAGGCCATTACAATGAGCAGTTCTTC. Encoded protein: CASSLAGHYNEQFF.